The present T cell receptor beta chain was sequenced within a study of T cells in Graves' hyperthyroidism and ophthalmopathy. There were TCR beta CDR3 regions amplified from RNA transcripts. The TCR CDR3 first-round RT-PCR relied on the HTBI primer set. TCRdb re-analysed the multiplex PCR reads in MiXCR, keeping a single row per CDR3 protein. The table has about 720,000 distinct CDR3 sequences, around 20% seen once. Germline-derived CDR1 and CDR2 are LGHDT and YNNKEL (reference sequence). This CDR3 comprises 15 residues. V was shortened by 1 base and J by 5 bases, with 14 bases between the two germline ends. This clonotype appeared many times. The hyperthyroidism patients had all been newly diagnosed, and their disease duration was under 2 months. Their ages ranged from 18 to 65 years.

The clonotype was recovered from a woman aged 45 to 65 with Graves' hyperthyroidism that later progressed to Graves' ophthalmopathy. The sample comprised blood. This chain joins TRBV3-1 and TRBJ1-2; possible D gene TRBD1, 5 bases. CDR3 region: CASSQVGGGSYGYTF. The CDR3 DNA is TGTGCCAGCAGCCAAGTTGGGGGGGGAAGTTATGGCTACACCTTC.